This T cell receptor (beta chain) derives from a study of regulatory T cells in long-lasting Graves disease. Study-level points and caveats: Newly diagnosed disease favored TRBV20-1 and TRBJ2-1 over persistent disease. Persistent patients shared more public clonotypes (about 2,800) than newly diagnosed patients (about 1,000). TCR diversity was lower in persistent Graves' patients than in newly diagnosed ones. Thyroid tissue went unstudied; only peripheral blood was examined.

This CDR3 contains 20 residues. The ends lost 0 bases at V and 1 base at J; junction bases unmatched: 14. CDR1 is MNHEY and CDR2 is SVGAGI in the germline V gene. In this sample, this clonotype turned up many times. Its antigen is currently unknown. The time point is: persistent/refractory GD, antithyroid drugs over 5 years with positive TRAb. From RNA extracted from PBMCs, the TCR library was made. HTBI primers from iRepertoire and Arm-PCR of CDR3 regions yielded the TCR beta libraries. TCRdb redid the calling of the multiplex PCR reads with MiXCR, one entry per CDR3 protein. The sample lists 350,000 to 500,000 distinct CDR3 sequences, roughly a fifth seen once, with over 11% in the top ten.

The sequence derives from a female donor with Graves disease. The chain employs TRBV6-5 and TRBJ2-2; 7 bases are a match to TRBD2. Sequenced here: peripheral blood mononuclear cells (PBMCs), sampled when the disease was refractory, from a patient treated with antithyroid drugs. The CDR3 loop reads CASSYSPDALSGLNTGELFF. CDR3 nucleotides: TGTGCCAGCAGTTACTCACCTGATGCCCTTAGCGGGCTGAACACCGGGGAGCTGTTTTTT.